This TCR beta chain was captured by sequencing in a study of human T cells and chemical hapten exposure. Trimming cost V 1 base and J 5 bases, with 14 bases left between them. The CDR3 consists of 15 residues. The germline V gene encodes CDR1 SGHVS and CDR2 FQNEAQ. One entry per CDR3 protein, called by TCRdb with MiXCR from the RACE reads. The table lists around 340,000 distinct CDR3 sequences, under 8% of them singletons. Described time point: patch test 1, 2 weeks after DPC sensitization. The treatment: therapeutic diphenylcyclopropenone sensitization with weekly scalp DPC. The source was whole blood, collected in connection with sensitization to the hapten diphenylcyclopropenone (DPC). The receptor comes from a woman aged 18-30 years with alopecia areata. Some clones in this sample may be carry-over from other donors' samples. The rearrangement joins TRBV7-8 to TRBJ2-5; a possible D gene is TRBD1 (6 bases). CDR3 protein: CASSLEVGGSETQYF. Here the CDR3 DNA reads TGTGCCAGCAGCTTAGAGGTTGGGGGCAGTGAGACCCAGTACTTC.